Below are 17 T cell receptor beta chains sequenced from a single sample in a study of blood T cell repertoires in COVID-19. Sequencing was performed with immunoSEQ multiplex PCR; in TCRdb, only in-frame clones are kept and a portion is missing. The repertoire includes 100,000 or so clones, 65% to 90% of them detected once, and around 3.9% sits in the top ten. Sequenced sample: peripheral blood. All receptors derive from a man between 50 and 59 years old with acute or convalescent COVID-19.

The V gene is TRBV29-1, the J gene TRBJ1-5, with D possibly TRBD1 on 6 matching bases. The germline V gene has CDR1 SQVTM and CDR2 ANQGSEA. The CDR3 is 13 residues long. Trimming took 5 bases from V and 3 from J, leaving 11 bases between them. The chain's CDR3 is CSVSGHLNQPQHF. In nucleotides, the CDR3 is TGCAGCGTTTCGGGACACCTCAATCAGCCCCAGCATTTT.

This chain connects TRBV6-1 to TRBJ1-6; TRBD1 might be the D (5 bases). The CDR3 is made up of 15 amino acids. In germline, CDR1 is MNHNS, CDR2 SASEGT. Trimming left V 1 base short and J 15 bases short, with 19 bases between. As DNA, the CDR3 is TGTGCCAGCAGTGAAGTAGCCGTGGAACAGGCTCTCCTCCACTTT. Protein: CASSEVAVEQALLHF.

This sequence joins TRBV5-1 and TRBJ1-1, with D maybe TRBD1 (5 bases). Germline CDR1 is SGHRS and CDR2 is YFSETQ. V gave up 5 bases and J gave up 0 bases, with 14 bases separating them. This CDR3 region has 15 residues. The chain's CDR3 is CASSPNSQVNTEAFF. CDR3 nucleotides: TGCGCCAGCAGTCCAAACTCACAGGTGAACACTGAAGCTTTCTTT.

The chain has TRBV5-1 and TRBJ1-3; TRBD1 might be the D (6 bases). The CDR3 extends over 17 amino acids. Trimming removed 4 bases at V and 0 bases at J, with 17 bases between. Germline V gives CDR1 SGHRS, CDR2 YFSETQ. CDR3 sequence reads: CASSMKGQGSSGNTIYF. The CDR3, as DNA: TGCGCCAGCAGCATGAAGGGTCAGGGGAGCTCTGGAAACACCATATATTTT.

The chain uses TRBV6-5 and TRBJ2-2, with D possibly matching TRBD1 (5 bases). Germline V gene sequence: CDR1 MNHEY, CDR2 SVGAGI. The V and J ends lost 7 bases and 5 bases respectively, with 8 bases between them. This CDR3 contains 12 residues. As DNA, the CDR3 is TGTGCCAGCATTGGGGCAACCGGGGAGCTGTTTTTT. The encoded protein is CASIGATGELFF.

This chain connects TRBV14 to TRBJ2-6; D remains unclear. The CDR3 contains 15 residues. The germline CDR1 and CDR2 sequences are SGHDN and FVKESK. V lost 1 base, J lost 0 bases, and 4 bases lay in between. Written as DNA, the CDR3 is TGTGCCAGCAGCCAAGGCAGCTCTGGGGCCAACGTCCTGACTTTC. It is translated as CASSQGSSGANVLTF.

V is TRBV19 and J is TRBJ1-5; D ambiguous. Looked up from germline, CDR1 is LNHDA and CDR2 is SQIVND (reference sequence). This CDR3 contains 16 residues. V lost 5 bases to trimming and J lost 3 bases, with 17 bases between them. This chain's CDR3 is CASSYSRPLVNQPQHF. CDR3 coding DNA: TGTGCCAGTAGTTACAGTCGCCCGTTAGTCAATCAGCCCCAGCATTTT.

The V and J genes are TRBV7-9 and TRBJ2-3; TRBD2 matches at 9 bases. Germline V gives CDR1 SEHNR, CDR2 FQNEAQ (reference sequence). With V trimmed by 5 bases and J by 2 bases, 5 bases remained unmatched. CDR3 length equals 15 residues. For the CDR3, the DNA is TGTGCCAGCAGCACCCTAGCGGGGACCACAGATACGCAGTATTTT. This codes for CASSTLAGTTDTQYF.

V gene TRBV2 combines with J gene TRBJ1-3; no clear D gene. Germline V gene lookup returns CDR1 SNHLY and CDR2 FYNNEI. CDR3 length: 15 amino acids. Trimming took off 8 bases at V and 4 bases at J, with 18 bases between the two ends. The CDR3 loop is CASSEGFSRGNTIYF. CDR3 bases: TGTGCCAGCTCAGAGGGATTCTCGCGAGGAAACACCATATATTTT.

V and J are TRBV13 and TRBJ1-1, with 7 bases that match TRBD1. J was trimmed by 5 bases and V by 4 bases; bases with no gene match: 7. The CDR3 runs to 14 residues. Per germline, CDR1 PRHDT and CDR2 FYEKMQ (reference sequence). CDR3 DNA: TGTGCCAGCAGCTCATACAGGGGCGGGACTGAAGCTTTCTTT. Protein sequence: CASSSYRGGTEAFF.

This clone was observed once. CDR3 nucleotide sequence: TGTGCCAGCAGTACAGGGGGAGCCTACGAGCAGTACTTC. It translates to CASSTGGAYEQYF. This chain uses TRBV6-5 with TRBJ2-7, with 8 bases matching TRBD1. The CDR3 is made up of 13 amino acids. The V segment lost 5 bases and the J segment 2 bases; nucleotides outside the gene matches: 2. Germline V CDR1 and CDR2: MNHEY, SVGAGI.

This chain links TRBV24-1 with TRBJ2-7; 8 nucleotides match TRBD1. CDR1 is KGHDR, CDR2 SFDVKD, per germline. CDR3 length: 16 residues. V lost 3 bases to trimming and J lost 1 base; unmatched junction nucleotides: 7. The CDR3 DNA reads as TGTGCCACCAGTGATCCCGCCGGGACAGGATCCTACGAGCAGTACTTC. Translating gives CATSDPAGTGSYEQYF.

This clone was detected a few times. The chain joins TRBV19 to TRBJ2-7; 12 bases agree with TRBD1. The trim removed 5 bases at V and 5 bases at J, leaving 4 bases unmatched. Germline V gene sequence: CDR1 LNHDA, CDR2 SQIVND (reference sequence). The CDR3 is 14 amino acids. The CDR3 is CASSLGQGADEQYF. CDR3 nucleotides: TGTGCCAGTAGTTTGGGACAGGGGGCGGACGAGCAGTACTTC.

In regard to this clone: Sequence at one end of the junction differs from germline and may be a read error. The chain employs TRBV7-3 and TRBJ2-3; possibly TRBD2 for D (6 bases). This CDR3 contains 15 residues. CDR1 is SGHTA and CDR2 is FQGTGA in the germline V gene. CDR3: CASSPDRPLARLGDF. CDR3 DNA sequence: TGTGCCAGCAGCCCCGACCGGCCCCTAGCGCGACTTGGTGATTTT.

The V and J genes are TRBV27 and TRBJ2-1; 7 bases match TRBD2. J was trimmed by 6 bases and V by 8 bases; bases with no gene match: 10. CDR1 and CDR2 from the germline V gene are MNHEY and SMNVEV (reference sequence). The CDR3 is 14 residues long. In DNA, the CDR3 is TGTGCCAGCGAGCGGAGGGACTACATCAATGAGCAGTTCTTC. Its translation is CASERRDYINEQFF.

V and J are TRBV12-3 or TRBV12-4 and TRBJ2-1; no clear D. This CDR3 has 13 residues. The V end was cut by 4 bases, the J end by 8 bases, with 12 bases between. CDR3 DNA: TGTGCCAGCAGTTCTACCTCTCGGGATGAGCAGTTCTTC. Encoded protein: CASSSTSRDEQFF.

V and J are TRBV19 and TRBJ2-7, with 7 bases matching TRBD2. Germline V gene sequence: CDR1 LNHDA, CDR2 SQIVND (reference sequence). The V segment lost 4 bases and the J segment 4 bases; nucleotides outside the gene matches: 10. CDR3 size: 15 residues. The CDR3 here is CASSNGGSAPYEQYF. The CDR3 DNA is TGTGCCAGTAGTAACGGCGGGAGTGCCCCTTACGAGCAGTACTTC.